The 18 T cell receptor beta chains listed next were all sequenced from one sample in a study of post-analysis software for immune sequencing data. The TCR beta cDNA libraries carried unique molecular identifiers. TCRdb independently ran MiXCR on the PCR reads; one entry per CDR3 protein. The data hold a few hundred thousand distinct CDR3 sequences, with around 37% observed a single time. Antigen specificity for these receptors is unknown. Study findings and constraints: Comparison of patients with controls showed roughly five TRBV segments more frequent in patients, TRBV5-6, TRBV5-1 and TRBV20-1 among them.

Sequenced sample: blood. These receptors came from a girl aged 5 to 17 with multiple sclerosis.

The chain carries TRBV9 and TRBJ2-7, with D possibly TRBD2 on 5 matching bases. Germline-derived CDR1 and CDR2 are SGDLS and YYNGEE. V gave up 3 bases and J gave up 3 bases, with 10 bases separating them. The CDR3 length is 13 residues. As DNA, the CDR3 is TGTGCCAGCAGCGCCGGGGTAGACTACGAGCAGTACTTC. Its protein product is CASSAGVDYEQYF.

This chain joins TRBV4-3 and TRBJ2-3; 9 bases align to TRBD1. V gave up 2 bases and J gave up 1 base; unmatched junction bases: 7. This CDR3 is built from 17 residues. Germline loops: CDR1 LGHNA, CDR2 YSLEER. CDR3: CASSQTGQGTGTDTQYF. CDR3 sequence (DNA): TGCGCCAGCAGCCAAACGGGACAGGGTACGGGCACAGATACGCAGTATTTT.

V is TRBV27 and J is TRBJ1-1; tentative D call: TRBD1 (6 bases). The CDR3 consists of 15 residues. V lost 8 bases and J lost 4, with 20 bases in between. CDR1 and CDR2 (germline): MNHEY, SMNVEV (reference sequence). CDR3: CASCGFSTGSTEAFF. CDR3 DNA sequence: TGTGCCAGCTGCGGTTTTTCGACAGGTTCCACTGAAGCTTTCTTT.

This clonotype was seen only a few times. The CDR3 region is CASTDNPGAEAFF. CDR3 nucleotide sequence: TGTGCCAGCACCGATAACCCTGGGGCTGAAGCTTTCTTT. V and J are TRBV7-3 and TRBJ1-1; the D is unclear. V shed 7 bases and J shed 6 bases, with 15 bases lying between them. This CDR3 region has 13 residues. Per the germline V gene, CDR1 is SGHTA and CDR2 is FQGTGA.

V is TRBV7-2 and J is TRBJ2-5; 9 bases are a match to TRBD1. This CDR3 is built from 16 residues. The germline CDR1 and CDR2 sequences are SGHTA and FQGNSA. V lost 5 bases and J lost 4; bases outside the gene matches: 11. CDR3 coding DNA: TGTGCCAGCAGCCCCTCACCCGGGACAGGGAGAGAGACCCAGTACTTC. It is translated as CASSPSPGTGRETQYF.

This clonotype came up many times. The CDR3 loop reads CASSLGLGQGAYEQFF. CDR3 DNA sequence: TGTGCCAGCAGCTTAGGCCTTGGACAGGGTGCATATGAGCAGTTCTTC. This chain connects TRBV13 to TRBJ2-1; 8 bases align to TRBD1. Germline CDR1 reads PRHDT; CDR2 reads FYEKMQ (reference sequence). Trimming cost V 0 bases and J 8 bases; bases outside gene matches: 9. This CDR3 region has 16 residues. Full variable domain (missing parts from reference TRBV13 and TRBJ2-1): AAGVIQSPRHLIKEKRETATLKCYPIPRHDTVYWYQQGPGQDPQFLISFYEKMQSDKGSIPDRFSAQQFSDYHSELNMSSLELGDSALYFCASSLGLGQGAYEQFFGPGTRLTVL.

This clonotype occurred a few times. V is TRBV29-1 and J is TRBJ2-5; D is perhaps TRBD1 or TRBD2 (6 bases each). CDR1 SQVTM and CDR2 ANQGSEA come from the germline V gene. The CDR3 consists of 14 residues. V was cut by 2 bases and J by 7 bases, with 17 bases left in between. The CDR3 here is CSVEPPTEGGTQYF. CDR3 coding DNA: TGCAGCGTTGAACCCCCGACAGAGGGGGGGACCCAGTACTTC.

This chain links TRBV5-1 with TRBJ1-1; D not resolved. The germline CDR1 and CDR2 sequences are SGHRS and YFSETQ. The CDR3 is 15 amino acids. The germline V and J ends were trimmed by 1 base and 0 bases, with 10 bases remaining between them. The chain's CDR3 is CASSLSYSLNTEAFF. The CDR3, as DNA: TGCGCCAGCAGCTTGTCGTACAGTTTGAACACTGAAGCTTTCTTT.

The V and J genes are TRBV3-1 and TRBJ2-2; 8 bases match TRBD1. Germline CDR1 reads LGHDT; CDR2 reads YNNKEL (reference sequence). Trimming at V came to 4 bases and at J to 1 base, leaving 11 bases not matched to a gene. CDR3 length equals 18 residues. CDR3 in DNA: TGTGCCAGCAGCCCCCGATTACCAGGGGGCGGGAACACCGGGGAGCTGTTTTTT. It encodes CASSPRLPGGGNTGELFF.

This clonotype was counted a single time. Compared with germline, one end of the junction differs, possibly owing to a read error. The CDR3 nucleotides are TGTGCCAGCAACCAAGCGGCGGATACGCAGTATTTT. It is translated as CASNQAADTQYF. This chain joins TRBV4-2 and TRBJ2-3; tentative D call: TRBD2 (5 bases). The germline gives CDR1 LGHNA, CDR2 YNFKEQ. There are 12 residues in the CDR3.

V is TRBV24-1 and J is TRBJ2-1; 9 bases are shared with TRBD2. With 4 bases clipped from V and 3 bases from J, the junction kept 6 bases outside the gene matches. Germline CDR1 reads KGHDR; CDR2 reads SFDVKD. The length of the CDR3 is 16 residues. The CDR3 reads CATSEPRAGGYNEQFF. DNA for the CDR3: TGTGCCACCAGTGAGCCGCGAGCGGGGGGCTACAATGAGCAGTTCTTC.

In its sample, this clonotype was seen once. A junction boundary mismatches the germline segment, possibly from a read error. The CDR3 nucleotides are TGCGCCAGTAGCTTGGAAGCGTCGGTCTCCTACAATGAGCAGTTCTTC. It translates to CASSLEASVSYNEQFF. The chain joins TRBV5-1 to TRBJ2-1; D not certain. Germline assignment: CDR1 SGHRS and CDR2 YFSETQ. The CDR3 sequence is 16 residues long.

In DNA form, the CDR3 reads TGTGCCAGCAGCCCGCTCCTCCCGTCCTATGGCTACACCTTC. It specifies CASSPLLPSYGYTF. The chain couples TRBV25-1 to TRBJ1-2; D gene unclear. Per germline, CDR1 MGHDK and CDR2 SYGVNS. The CDR3 is made up of 14 amino acids. V lost 6 bases to trimming and J lost 4 bases, with 15 bases between them.

In this sample, this clonotype turned up a few times. The chain combines TRBV7-2 with TRBJ2-1, with D maybe TRBD2 (7 bases). Germline lookup yields CDR1 SGHTA and CDR2 FQGNSA. V lost 2 bases, J lost 3 bases, and 20 bases lay in between. This CDR3 is 18 amino acids long. CDR3 sequence reads: CASSLQGRALLFYNEQFF. In DNA, the CDR3 is TGTGCCAGCAGCTTACAGGGGAGGGCATTACTCTTCTACAATGAGCAGTTCTTC.

This chain uses TRBV10-3 with TRBJ2-7; weak D call: TRBD1 (6 bases). V was trimmed by 3 bases and J by 5 bases, leaving 17 bases between them. The germline gives CDR1 ENHRY, CDR2 SYGVKD. There are 15 residues in the CDR3. The CDR3 here is CAISDPDKQGHEQYF. In DNA, the CDR3 is TGTGCCATCAGTGACCCGGACAAACAGGGCCACGAGCAGTACTTC.

This clonotype was recorded many times. The chain carries TRBV20-1 and TRBJ1-1; D remains ambiguous. V was clipped by 3 bases and J by 1 base, with 9 bases between them. CDR1 DFQATT and CDR2 SNEGSKA come from the germline V gene (reference sequence). The CDR3 totals 13 residues. The CDR3 DNA sequence: TGCAGTGCTAGTAAAACAGAGAACACTGAAGCTTTCTTT. Translating gives CSASKTENTEAFF.

The chain joins TRBV12-3 or TRBV12-4 to TRBJ1-2, with 7 bases identical to TRBD1. This CDR3 comprises 16 residues. The junction had 8 bases not matched to a gene; V was cut back by 4 bases and J by 0 bases. As DNA, the CDR3 is TGTGCCAGCAGTTCTTTCTCAGGGACAGCTAACTATGGCTACACCTTC. It specifies CASSSFSGTANYGYTF.

In this sample, this clonotype turned up a few times. The rearrangement uses TRBV25-1 and TRBJ1-2, with 7 nucleotides matching TRBD1. The CDR3 totals 19 residues. Germline V CDR1 and CDR2: MGHDK, SYGVNS. J gave up 0 bases and V 2 bases, and 15 bases lay outside the gene matches. CDR3: CASSEATGTAMLANYGYTF. CDR3 bases: TGTGCCAGCAGTGAAGCCACTGGGACAGCCATGTTAGCTAACTATGGCTACACCTTC.